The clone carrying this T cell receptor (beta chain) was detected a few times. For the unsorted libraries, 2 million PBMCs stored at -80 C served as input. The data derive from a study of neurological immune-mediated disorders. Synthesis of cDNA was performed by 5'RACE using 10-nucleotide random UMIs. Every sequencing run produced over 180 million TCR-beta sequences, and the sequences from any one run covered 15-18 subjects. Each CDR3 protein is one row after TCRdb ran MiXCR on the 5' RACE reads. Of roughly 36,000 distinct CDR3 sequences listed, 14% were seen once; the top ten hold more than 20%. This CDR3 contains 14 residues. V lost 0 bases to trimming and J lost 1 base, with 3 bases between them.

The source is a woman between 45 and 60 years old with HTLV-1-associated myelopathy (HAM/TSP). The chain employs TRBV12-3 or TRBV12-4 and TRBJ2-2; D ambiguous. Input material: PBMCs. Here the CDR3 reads CASSLARNTGELFF. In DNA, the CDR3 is TGTGCCAGCAGTTTAGCCCGGAACACCGGGGAGCTGTTTTTT.